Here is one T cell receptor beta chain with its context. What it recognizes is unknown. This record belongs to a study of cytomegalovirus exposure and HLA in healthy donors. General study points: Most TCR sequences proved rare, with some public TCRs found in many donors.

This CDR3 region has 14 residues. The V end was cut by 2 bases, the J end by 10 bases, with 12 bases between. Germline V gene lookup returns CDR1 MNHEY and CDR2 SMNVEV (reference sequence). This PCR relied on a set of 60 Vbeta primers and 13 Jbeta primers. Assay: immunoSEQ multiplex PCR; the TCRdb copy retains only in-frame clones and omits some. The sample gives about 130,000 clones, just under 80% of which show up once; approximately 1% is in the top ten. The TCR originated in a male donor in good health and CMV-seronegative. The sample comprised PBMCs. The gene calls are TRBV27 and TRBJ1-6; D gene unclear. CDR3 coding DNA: TGTGCCAGCAGTTTAACCCCTCCTGGCTCACCCCTCCACTTT. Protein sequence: CASSLTPPGSPLHF.